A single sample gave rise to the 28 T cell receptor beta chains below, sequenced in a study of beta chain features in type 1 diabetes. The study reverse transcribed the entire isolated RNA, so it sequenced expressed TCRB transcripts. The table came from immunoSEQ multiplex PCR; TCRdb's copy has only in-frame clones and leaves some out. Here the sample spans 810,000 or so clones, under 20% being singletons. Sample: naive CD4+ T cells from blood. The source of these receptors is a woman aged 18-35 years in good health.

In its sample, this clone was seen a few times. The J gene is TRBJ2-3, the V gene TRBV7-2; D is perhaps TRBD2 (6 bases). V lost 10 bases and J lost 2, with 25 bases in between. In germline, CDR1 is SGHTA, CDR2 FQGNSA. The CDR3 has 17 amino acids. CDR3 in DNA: TGTGCCAACGGAACCTATAGCGGTTATGGGAACACAGATACGCAGTATTTT. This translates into CANGTYSGYGNTDTQYF.

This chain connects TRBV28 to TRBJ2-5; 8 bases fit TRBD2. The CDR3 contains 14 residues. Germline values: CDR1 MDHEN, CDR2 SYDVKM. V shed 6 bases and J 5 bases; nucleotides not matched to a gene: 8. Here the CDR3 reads CASRQSGSRETQYF. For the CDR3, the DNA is TGTGCCAGCAGGCAAAGCGGGAGTCGGGAGACCCAGTACTTC.

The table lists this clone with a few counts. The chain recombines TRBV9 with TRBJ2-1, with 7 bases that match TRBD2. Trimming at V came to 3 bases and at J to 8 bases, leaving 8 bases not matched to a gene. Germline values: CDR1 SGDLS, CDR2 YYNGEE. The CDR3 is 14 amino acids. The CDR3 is CASSAGLVGYEQFF. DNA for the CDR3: TGTGCCAGCAGCGCCGGACTAGTAGGATATGAGCAGTTCTTC.

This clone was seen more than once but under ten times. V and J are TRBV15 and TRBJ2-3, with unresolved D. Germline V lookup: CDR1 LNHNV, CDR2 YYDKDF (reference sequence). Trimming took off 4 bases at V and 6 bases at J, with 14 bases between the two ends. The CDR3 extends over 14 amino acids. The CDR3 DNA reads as TGTGCCACCAGCAACCCAGAAGTCTTCGATACGCAGTATTTT. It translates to CATSNPEVFDTQYF.

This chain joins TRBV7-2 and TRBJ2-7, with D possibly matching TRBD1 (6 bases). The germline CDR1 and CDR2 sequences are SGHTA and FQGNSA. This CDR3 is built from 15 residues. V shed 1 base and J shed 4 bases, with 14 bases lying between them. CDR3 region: CASSLGYRDRYEQYF. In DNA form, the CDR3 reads TGTGCCAGCAGCTTAGGGTACAGGGACCGGTACGAGCAGTACTTC.

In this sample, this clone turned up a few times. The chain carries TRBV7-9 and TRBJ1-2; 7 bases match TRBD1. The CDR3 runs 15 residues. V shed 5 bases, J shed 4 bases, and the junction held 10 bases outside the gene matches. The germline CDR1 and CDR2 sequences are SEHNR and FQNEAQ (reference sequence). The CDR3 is CASSLTRGQLYGYTF. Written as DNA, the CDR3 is TGTGCCAGCAGCCTAACCAGGGGACAGCTCTATGGCTACACCTTC.

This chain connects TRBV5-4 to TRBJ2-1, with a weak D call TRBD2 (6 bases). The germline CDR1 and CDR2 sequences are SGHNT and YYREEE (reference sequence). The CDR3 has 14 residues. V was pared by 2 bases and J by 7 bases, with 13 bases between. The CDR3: CASSFTGSWNEQFF. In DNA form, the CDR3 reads TGTGCCAGCAGCTTCACCGGGAGTTGGAATGAGCAGTTCTTC.

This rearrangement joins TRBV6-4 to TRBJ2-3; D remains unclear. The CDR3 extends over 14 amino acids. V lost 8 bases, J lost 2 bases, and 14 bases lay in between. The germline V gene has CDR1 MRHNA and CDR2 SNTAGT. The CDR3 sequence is CASRERSDTDTQYF. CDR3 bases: TGTGCCAGCCGAGAACGATCAGACACAGATACGCAGTATTTT.

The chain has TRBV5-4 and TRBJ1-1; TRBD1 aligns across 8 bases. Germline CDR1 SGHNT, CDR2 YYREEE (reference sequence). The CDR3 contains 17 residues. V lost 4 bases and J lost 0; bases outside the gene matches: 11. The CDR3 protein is CASSPQGANYMNTEAFF. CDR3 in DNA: TGTGCCAGCAGCCCGCAGGGGGCGAACTACATGAACACTGAAGCTTTCTTT.

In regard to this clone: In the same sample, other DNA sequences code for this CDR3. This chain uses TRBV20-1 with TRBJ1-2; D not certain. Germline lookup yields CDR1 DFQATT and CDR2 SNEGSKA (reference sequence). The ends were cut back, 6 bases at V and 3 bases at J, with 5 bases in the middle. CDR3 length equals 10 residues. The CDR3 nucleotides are TGCAGTGCAACAGACTATGGCTACACCTTC. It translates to CSATDYGYTF.

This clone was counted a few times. The chain's CDR3 is CASSLQHGQGRTEAFF. CDR3 coding DNA: TGTGCCAGCAGCTTACAACACGGACAGGGTAGGACTGAAGCTTTCTTT. V and J are TRBV7-9 and TRBJ1-1; 8 nucleotides agree with TRBD1. The germline V gene encodes CDR1 SEHNR and CDR2 FQNEAQ (reference sequence). J was trimmed by 5 bases and V by 2 bases; bases with no gene match: 10. CDR3 length equals 16 residues.

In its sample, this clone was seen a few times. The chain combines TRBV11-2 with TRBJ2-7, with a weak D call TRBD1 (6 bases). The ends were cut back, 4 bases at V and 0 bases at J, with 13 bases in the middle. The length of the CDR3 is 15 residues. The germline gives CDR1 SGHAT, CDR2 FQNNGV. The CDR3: CASSSYRDVSYEQYF. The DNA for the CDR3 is TGTGCCAGCAGCTCCTACAGGGACGTCTCCTACGAGCAGTACTTC.

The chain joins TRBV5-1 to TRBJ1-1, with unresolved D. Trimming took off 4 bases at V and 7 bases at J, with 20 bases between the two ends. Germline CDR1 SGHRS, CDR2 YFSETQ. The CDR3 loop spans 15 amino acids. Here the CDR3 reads CASSQTDGTPHEAFF. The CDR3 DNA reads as TGCGCCAGCAGCCAAACGGACGGAACCCCCCATGAAGCTTTCTTT.

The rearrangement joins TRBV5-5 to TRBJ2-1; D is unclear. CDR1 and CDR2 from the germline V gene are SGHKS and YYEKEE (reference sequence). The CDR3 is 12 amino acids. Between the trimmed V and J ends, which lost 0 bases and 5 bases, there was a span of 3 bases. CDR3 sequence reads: CASSLADNEQFF. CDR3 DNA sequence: TGTGCCAGCAGCTTGGCTGACAATGAGCAGTTCTTC. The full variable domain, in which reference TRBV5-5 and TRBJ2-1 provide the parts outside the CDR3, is DAGVTQSPTHLIKTRGQQVTLRCSPISGHKSVSWYQQVLGQGPQFIFQYYEKEERGRGNFPDRFSARQFPNYSSELNVNALLLGDSALYLCASSLADNEQFFGPGTRLTVL.

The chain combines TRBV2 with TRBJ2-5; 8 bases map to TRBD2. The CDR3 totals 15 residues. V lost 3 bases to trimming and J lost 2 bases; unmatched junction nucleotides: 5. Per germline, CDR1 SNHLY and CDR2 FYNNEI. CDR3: CASSDMGTRQETQYF. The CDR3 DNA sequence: TGTGCCAGCAGTGATATGGGGACTAGACAAGAGACCCAGTACTTC.

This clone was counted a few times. The CDR3 DNA sequence: TGTGCCAGCAGCGTAGCACCGGGACATGCCTACGAGCAGTACTTC. Encoded protein: CASSVAPGHAYEQYF. V and J are TRBV9 and TRBJ2-7, with D tentatively TRBD1 (6 bases). Trimming removed 0 bases from V and 2 bases from J, with 12 bases in between. The CDR3 has 15 amino acids. Germline V gene lookup returns CDR1 SGDLS and CDR2 YYNGEE.

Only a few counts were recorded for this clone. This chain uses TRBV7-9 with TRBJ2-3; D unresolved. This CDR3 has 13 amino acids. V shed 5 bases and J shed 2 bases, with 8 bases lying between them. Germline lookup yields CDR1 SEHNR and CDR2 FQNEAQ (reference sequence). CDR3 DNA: TGTGCCAGCAGCAAGCCTAACACAGATACGCAGTATTTT. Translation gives CASSKPNTDTQYF. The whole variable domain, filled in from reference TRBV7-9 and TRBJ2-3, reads DTGVSQNPRHKITKRGQNVTFRCDPISEHNRLYWYRQTLGQGPEFLTYFQNEAQLEKSRLLSDRFSAERPKGSFSTLEIQRTEQGDSAMYLCASSKPNTDTQYFGPGTRLTVL.

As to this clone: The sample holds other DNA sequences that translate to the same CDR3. CDR3 protein: CASSYDGNYGYTF. In nucleotides, the CDR3 is TGTGCCAGCAGTTATGACGGTAACTATGGCTACACCTTC. The V call is TRBV6-5, the J call TRBJ1-2, with unresolved D. The CDR3 consists of 13 residues. The germline V and J ends were trimmed by 3 bases and 1 base, with 6 bases remaining between them. Germline values: CDR1 MNHEY, CDR2 SVGAGI.

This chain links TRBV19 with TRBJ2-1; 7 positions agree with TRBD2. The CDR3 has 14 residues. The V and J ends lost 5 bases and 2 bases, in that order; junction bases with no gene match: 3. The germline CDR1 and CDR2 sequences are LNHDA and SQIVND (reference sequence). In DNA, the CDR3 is TGTGCCAGTAGTGGGCTAGCGGCCTACAATGAGCAGTTCTTC. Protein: CASSGLAAYNEQFF.

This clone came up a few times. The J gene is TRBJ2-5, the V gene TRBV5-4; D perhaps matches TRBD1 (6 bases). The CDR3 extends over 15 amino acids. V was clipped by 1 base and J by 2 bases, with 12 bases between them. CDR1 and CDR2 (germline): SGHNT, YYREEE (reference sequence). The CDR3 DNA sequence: TGTGCCAGCAGCTTGCCAGGGGCTATGCAAGAGACCCAGTACTTC. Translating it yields CASSLPGAMQETQYF.

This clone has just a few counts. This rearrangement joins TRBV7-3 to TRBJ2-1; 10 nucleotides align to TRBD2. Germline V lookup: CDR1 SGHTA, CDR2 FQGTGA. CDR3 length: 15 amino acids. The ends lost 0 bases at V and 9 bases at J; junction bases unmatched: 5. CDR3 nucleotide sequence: TGTGCCAGCAGCTTAACGAGCGGGAGGGCCCGTGAGCAGTTCTTC. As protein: CASSLTSGRAREQFF. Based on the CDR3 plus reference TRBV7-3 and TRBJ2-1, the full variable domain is GAGVSQTPSNKVTEKGKYVELRCDPISGHTALYWYRQSLGQGPEFLIYFQGTGAADDSGLPNDRFFAVRPEGSVSTLKIQRTERGDSAVYLCASSLTSGRAREQFFGPGTRLTVL.

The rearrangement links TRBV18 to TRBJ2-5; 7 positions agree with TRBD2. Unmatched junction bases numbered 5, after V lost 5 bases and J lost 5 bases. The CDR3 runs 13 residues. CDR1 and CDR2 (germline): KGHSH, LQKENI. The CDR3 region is CASSGAGEETQYF. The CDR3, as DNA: TGTGCCAGCTCAGGCGCGGGGGAGGAGACCCAGTACTTC. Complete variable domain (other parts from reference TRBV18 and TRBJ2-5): NAGVMQNPRHLVRRRGQEARLRCSPMKGHSHVYWYRQLPEEGLKFMVYLQKENIIDESGMPKERFSAEFPKEGPSILRIQQVVRGDSAAYFCASSGAGEETQYFGPGTRLLVL.

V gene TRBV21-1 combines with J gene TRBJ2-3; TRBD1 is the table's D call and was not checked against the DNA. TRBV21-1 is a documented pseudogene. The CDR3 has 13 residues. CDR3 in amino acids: CASSKIHTDTQYF. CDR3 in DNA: TGTGCCAGCAGCAAAATACACACAGATACGCAGTATTTT.

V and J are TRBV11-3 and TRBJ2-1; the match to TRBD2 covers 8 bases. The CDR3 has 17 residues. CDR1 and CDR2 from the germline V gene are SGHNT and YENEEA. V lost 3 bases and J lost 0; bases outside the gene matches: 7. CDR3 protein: CASSLAGGLNSYNEQFF. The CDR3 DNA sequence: TGTGCCAGCAGCTTGGCGGGAGGACTAAACTCCTACAATGAGCAGTTCTTC.

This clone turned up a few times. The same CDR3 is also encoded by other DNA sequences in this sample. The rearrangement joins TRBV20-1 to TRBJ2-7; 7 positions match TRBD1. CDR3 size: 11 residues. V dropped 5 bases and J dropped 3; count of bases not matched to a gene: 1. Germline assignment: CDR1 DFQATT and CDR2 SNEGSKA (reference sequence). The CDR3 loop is CSAGDSYEQYF. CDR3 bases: TGCAGTGCTGGGGACAGCTACGAGCAGTACTTC.

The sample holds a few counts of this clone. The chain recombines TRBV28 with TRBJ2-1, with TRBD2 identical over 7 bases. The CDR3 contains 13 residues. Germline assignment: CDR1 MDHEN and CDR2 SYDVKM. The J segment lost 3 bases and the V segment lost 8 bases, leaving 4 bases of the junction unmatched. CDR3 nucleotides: TGTGCCAGCGAGGGGACTAACTACAATGAGCAGTTCTTC. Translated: CASEGTNYNEQFF.

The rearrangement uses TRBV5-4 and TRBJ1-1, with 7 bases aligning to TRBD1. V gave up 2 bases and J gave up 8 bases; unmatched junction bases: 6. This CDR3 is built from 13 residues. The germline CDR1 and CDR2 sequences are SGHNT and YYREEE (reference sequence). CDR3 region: CASSLRDRNEAFF. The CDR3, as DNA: TGTGCCAGCAGCTTACGGGACAGAAACGAAGCTTTCTTT.

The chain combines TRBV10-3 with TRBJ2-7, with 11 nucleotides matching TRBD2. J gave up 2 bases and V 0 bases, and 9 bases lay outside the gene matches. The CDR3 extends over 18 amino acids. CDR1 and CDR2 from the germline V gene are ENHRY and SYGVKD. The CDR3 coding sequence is TGTGCCATCAGTGAGTCGATTTTAGCGGGAGGGCCTACCTACGAGCAGTACTTC. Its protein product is CAISESILAGGPTYEQYF.